This T cell receptor (beta chain) was recorded in a study of Graves' ophthalmopathy and Graves' hyperthyroidism. Trimming pared 2 bases from V and 5 bases from J, leaving 6 bases between. Germline CDR1 is GTSNPN and CDR2 is SVGIG (reference sequence). The CDR3 loop spans 11 amino acids. RNA transcripts were the template, and TCR beta CDR3 regions were amplified from them. Scientists carried out first-round RT-PCR using HTBI primers and then a second-round multiplex PCR. Using its own MiXCR run on the multiplex PCR reads, TCRdb lists one record per CDR3 protein. The data show some 520,000 distinct CDR3 sequences, roughly 14% seen once.

The chain couples TRBV30 to TRBJ2-5, with D uncertain. This TCR derives from a woman aged 25 to 39 with Graves' ophthalmopathy. Sequenced: blood. The CDR3 nucleotides are TGTGCCTGGAGTACGGCCGAGACCCAGTACTTC. It yields the protein CAWSTAETQYF.